These 9 T cell receptor beta chains were all obtained from the same sample, sequenced in a study of cytomegalovirus exposure and HLA in healthy donors. It was with 60 Vbeta and 13 Jbeta primers that the PCR ran. Assay used: immunoSEQ multiplex PCR; TCRdb lists only in-frame clones, some missing. This table holds about 96,000 clones, roughly 74% found once. Sequenced material: PBMCs. The receptor set was obtained from a woman in her 70s in good health and CMV-seropositive.

Here the CDR3 reads CASSLAGQGAIGYTF. The DNA of the CDR3 is TGTGCCAGCAGCTTAGCGGGACAGGGGGCTATTGGCTACACCTTC. The chain couples TRBV7-2 to TRBJ1-2; 12 bases align to TRBD1. Looked up from germline, CDR1 is SGHTA and CDR2 is FQGNSA. The CDR3 consists of 15 residues. With V trimmed by 0 bases and J by 7 bases, 3 bases remained unmatched. The entire variable domain, with the rest obtained from reference TRBV7-2 and TRBJ1-2, is as follows: GAGVSQSPSNKVTEKGKDVELRCDPISGHTALYWYRQSLGQGLEFLIYFQGNSAPDKSGLPSDRFSAERTGGSVSTLTIQRTQQEDSAVYLCASSLAGQGAIGYTFGSGTRLTVV.

This clone has only a few counts. This chain joins TRBV28 and TRBJ2-2, with D possibly TRBD2 on 5 matching bases. Germline CDR1 and CDR2: MDHEN and SYDVKM. V shed 7 bases and J shed 5 bases, with 20 bases lying between them. CDR3 length: 16 amino acids. The CDR3 DNA reads TGTGCCAGCACCCCACCCGTCGCAGGACTTACCGGGGAGCTGTTTTTT. Translating it yields CASTPPVAGLTGELFF.

This clone appeared once. V usage is TRBV19 and J usage is TRBJ2-1, with 10 nucleotides matching TRBD2. The germline V gene encodes CDR1 LNHDA and CDR2 SQIVND (reference sequence). The CDR3 length is 18 residues. J gave up 7 bases and V 7 bases, and 19 bases lay outside the gene matches. CDR3 nucleotides: TGTGCCAGTATGGCCCTAGCGGGAGTAAATTCTTTCGGAAATGAGCAGTTCTTC. Translating gives CASMALAGVNSFGNEQFF. Full variable domain (remainder filled in from reference TRBV19 and TRBJ2-1): DGGITQSPKYLFRKEGQNVTLSCEQNLNHDAMYWYRQDPGQGLRLIYYSQIVNDFQKGDIAEGYSVSREKKESFPLTVTSAQKNPTAFYLCASMALAGVNSFGNEQFFGPGTRLTVL.

The table lists this clone with a few counts. J is TRBJ1-6 and V is TRBV6-5; possibly TRBD1 for D (5 bases). The CDR3 consists of 14 residues. Germline V gene lookup returns CDR1 MNHEY and CDR2 SVGAGI. V lost 3 bases to trimming and J lost 7 bases, with 10 bases between them. The CDR3 reads CASSYWQGNSPLHF. CDR3 DNA: TGTGCCAGCAGTTATTGGCAGGGAAATTCACCCCTCCACTTT.

The rearrangement joins TRBV5-1 to TRBJ1-4, with D possibly being TRBD1 (6 bases). The CDR3 covers 16 residues. The germline V gene encodes CDR1 SGHRS and CDR2 YFSETQ. V gave up 0 bases and J gave up 1 base, with 10 bases separating them. CDR3: CASSLETGRTNEKLFF. The DNA of the CDR3 is TGCGCCAGCAGCTTGGAAACAGGGAGAACTAATGAAAAACTGTTTTTT.

CDR3 sequence (DNA): TGTGCCAGCAGTGAGGCACCAGGACAGGGGCCCTATGGCTACACCTTC. As protein: CASSEAPGQGPYGYTF. J is TRBJ1-2 and V is TRBV6-1, with 9 bases identical to TRBD1. V gave up 3 bases and J gave up 4 bases; unmatched junction bases: 9. This CDR3 has 16 residues. Germline V gene data show CDR1 as MNHNS and CDR2 as SASEGT.

The genes are TRBV2 and TRBJ1-5, with D possibly TRBD1 on 5 matching bases. The CDR3 sequence is 12 residues long. From germline, CDR1 is SNHLY and CDR2 FYNNEI. V lost 9 bases and J lost 4, with 10 bases in between. The CDR3: CASRQTNQPQHF. The CDR3 DNA follows: TGTGCCAGTCGACAGACGAATCAGCCCCAGCATTTT.

The table lists this clone with a few counts. The chain combines TRBV5-1 with TRBJ2-3; the D gene is possibly TRBD2 (7 bases). V was shortened by 5 bases and J by 4 bases, with 17 bases between the two germline ends. The CDR3 covers 15 residues. Germline CDR1 SGHRS, CDR2 YFSETQ. CDR3 DNA: TGCGCCAGCAGTTCAGGGGAGGGTGGTGCAGATACGCAGTATTTT. As protein: CASSSGEGGADTQYF.

This sequence joins TRBV18 and TRBJ2-2, with 7 bases lining up with TRBD2. This CDR3 contains 16 residues. J lost 3 bases, V lost 4 bases, and 8 bases had no gene match. Germline-derived CDR1 and CDR2 are KGHSH and LQKENI. For the CDR3, the DNA is TGTGCCAGCTCACGAGCGGGGCCCGGGGACACCGGGGAGCTGTTTTTT. Amino acids: CASSRAGPGDTGELFF.